This TCR beta chain was sequenced for a study of cytomegalovirus exposure and HLA in healthy donors. From germline, CDR1 is SGHDN and CDR2 FVKESK. After removal of 0 bases from V and 3 bases from J, the junction contained 11 bases not matched to a gene. The CDR3 spans 19 residues. General study findings and limits: Further analysis, carried out later, found HLA-associated TCR beta chains more clonally expanded than equally common other chains. The authors enumerated over 150 TCR beta chains as linked to cytomegalovirus.

This clone was observed a few times. Its antigen is as yet unknown. Use of 60 Vbeta and 13 Jbeta primers characterized the PCR. The repertoire was sequenced with immunoSEQ multiplex PCR; TCRdb's copy has only in-frame clones and lacks some. The sample records 150,000 to 200,000 clones, about 65% being singletons. Sample: PBMCs. The clonotype comes from a young woman in good health and CMV-seropositive. The chain links TRBV14 to TRBJ1-6; 7 bases match TRBD1. The CDR3 loop is CASSQEEEGAVDYNSPLHF. The CDR3, as DNA: TGTGCCAGCAGCCAAGAGGAGGAGGGGGCGGTCGACTATAATTCACCCCTCCACTTT.